These T cell receptor beta chains were read from a single sample in a study of cytomegalovirus exposure and HLA in healthy donors. Generated by immunoSEQ multiplex PCR, the TCRdb table keeps only in-frame clones and is missing some. The data hold some 180,000 clones, with approximately 86% observed a single time. Sequencing used PBMCs. These receptors were collected from a man aged 30 to 45 in good health and CMV-seropositive. Both conserved end residues are part of each CDR3. D genes are given only for firm matches. A clone size is listed for some rows: how often the clone was seen (once, few, many), or a class if it is expanded.

D gene	V gene	clone size	J gene	CDR3 length	CDR3 DNA	CDR3 protein
TRBD1	TRBV7-2	-	TRBJ1-1	16	TGTGCCAGCAGCTTAGCCGGCGGACAGGGTGGCACTGAAGCTTTCTTT	CASSLAGGQGGTEAFF
-	TRBV7-9	once	TRBJ1-1	15	TGTGCCAGCAGCTTAGGTCAGGGATCGAACACTGAAGCTTTCTTT	CASSLGQGSNTEAFF
-	TRBV12-5	few	TRBJ2-5	13	TGTGCTAGTGGTCCCGGGACGTTAGAGACCCAGTACTTC	CASGPGTLETQYF
TRBD1	TRBV6-5	-	TRBJ2-2	15	TGTGCCAGCAGTCTAGACAGGGGGAACACCGGGGAGCTGTTTTTT	CASSLDRGNTGELFF
-	TRBV29-1	-	TRBJ2-1	13	TGCAGCGTTGAACTGCGGGATGAAAATGAGCAGTTCTTC	CSVELRDENEQFF
-	TRBV28	-	TRBJ2-1	13	TGTGCCAGCAGTTCTAGCCTTCCCAATGAGCAGTTCTTC	CASSSSLPNEQFF
TRBD2	TRBV4-2	once	TRBJ2-7	16	TGTGCCAGCAGCCAAGATGCTAGCGGGACGGCCTACGAGCAGTACTTC	CASSQDASGTAYEQYF
-	TRBV5-5	-	TRBJ2-6	19	TGTGCCAGCAGCTCCCCTGTTCGGGGGCCTAAGTCTGGGGCCAACGTCCTGACTTTC	CASSSPVRGPKSGANVLTF
-	TRBV28	-	TRBJ2-7	15	TGTGCCAGCAGTCTAGGGGGTAATAATCCCTACGAGCAGTACTTC	CASSLGGNNPYEQYF
TRBD1	TRBV19	-	TRBJ2-7	15	TGTGCCAGTAGCGAAGGACAGGGGGCCATCTACGAGCAGTACTTC	CASSEGQGAIYEQYF
TRBD2	TRBV5-1	-	TRBJ2-1	15	TGCGCCAGCAGCTTGCGGACTAGCGGGAGTTATGAGCAGTTCTTC	CASSLRTSGSYEQFF
-	TRBV4-3	few	TRBJ2-1	15	TGCGCCAGCAGCCAAGATGAGGAGTCTTACAATGAGCAGTTCTTC	CASSQDEESYNEQFF
-	TRBV30	-	TRBJ1-2	11	TGTGCCTGGAGTTTCAACTATGGCTACACCTTC	CAWSFNYGYTF
-	TRBV9	once	TRBJ1-3	19	TGTGCCAGCAGCGTAGCAGAGGCAGGGGTGGTGTCGGGCGGAAACACCATATATTTT	CASSVAEAGVVSGGNTIYF
-	TRBV5-4	-	TRBJ2-5	14	TGTGCCAGCAGCTTGAGACAGGCAGGAGAGACCCAGTACTTC	CASSLRQAGETQYF
-	TRBV4-1	-	TRBJ2-7	15	TGCGCCAGCACCCCAGGCGGGGGCAGCTCCTACGAGCAGTACTTC	CASTPGGGSSYEQYF
TRBD1	TRBV9	-	TRBJ1-1	14	TGTGCCAGCAGCGTACAGCAGGGGGGGACTGAAGCTTTCTTT	CASSVQQGGTEAFF